The present T cell receptor beta chain was sequenced within a study of cytomegalovirus exposure and HLA in healthy donors. The method was immunoSEQ multiplex PCR; TCRdb's version includes in-frame clones alone and lacks a portion of them. The sample has 150,000 to 200,000 clones, 85% seen once. With 1 base clipped from V and 4 bases from J, the junction kept 7 bases outside the gene matches. Germline V gene data show CDR1 as MGHRA and CDR2 as YSYEKL. The CDR3 runs 16 residues. This TCR was sampled from a man in his thirties or forties in good health and CMV-seropositive. This chain joins TRBV4-1 and TRBJ2-5; 9 bases align to TRBD1. Sequenced input: PBMCs. In DNA form, the CDR3 reads TGCGCCAGCAGCCAAGCTGGACAGGGGTTGGGAGAGACCCAGTACTTC. Translating gives CASSQAGQGLGETQYF.